This entry describes one T cell receptor (beta chain). Antigen unknown. The CDR3 consists of 14 residues. CDR1 and CDR2 (germline): KGHSH, LQKENI. The V gene lost 3 bases and the J gene lost 4 bases, with 9 bases spanning the gap. The data derive from a study of cytomegalovirus exposure and HLA in healthy donors. The overall study: In an early release, HLA-typed donors contributed about 80 million unique TCR sequences. Study conclusions and caveats: Some V segments could not be told apart, so they were left out, TRBV6-2 and TRBV6-3 among them. Within a later analysis, the majority of CMV-associated TCR beta chains appeared HLA-restricted. Within an earlier analysis, most TCR beta V segments proved productive either about 90% or about 30% of the time.

PCR primers comprised 60 Vbeta and 13 Jbeta primers. Sequencing was performed with immunoSEQ multiplex PCR; in TCRdb, only in-frame clones are kept and a portion is missing. The sample lists about 85,000 clones; 70% to 80% were seen once. This sequence joins TRBV18 and TRBJ2-2, with D uncertain. Specimen: PBMCs. The clonotype was recovered from a woman aged 45-59 years in good health and CMV-seropositive. The CDR3 reads CASSPLEITGELFF. CDR3 nucleotide sequence: TGTGCCAGCTCACCCCTCGAGATCACCGGGGAGCTGTTTTTT.